Sequencing of this TCR beta chain was carried out in a study of CD8 T cells in ankylosing spondylitis. This clonotype came up a few times. MiXCR, run by TCRdb on the 5' RACE reads, gives a single entry per CDR3 protein. The sample lists under 300,000 distinct CDR3 sequences, about 10% occurring once. CDR3 length: 18 amino acids. With V trimmed by 4 bases and J by 0 bases, 11 bases remained unmatched. Per the germline V gene, CDR1 is SGHAT and CDR2 is FQNNGV. The TCR comes from a male donor with ankylosing spondylitis or in good health (not recorded which). Material: blood, either unsorted or a sorted T cell fraction (not recorded which). The genes are TRBV11-2 and TRBJ2-1; 8 nucleotides line up with TRBD2. Here the CDR3 reads CASSSSGGRGPSYNEQFF. CDR3 bases: TGTGCCAGCAGCTCGTCGGGGGGGCGGGGGCCCTCCTACAATGAGCAGTTCTTC.